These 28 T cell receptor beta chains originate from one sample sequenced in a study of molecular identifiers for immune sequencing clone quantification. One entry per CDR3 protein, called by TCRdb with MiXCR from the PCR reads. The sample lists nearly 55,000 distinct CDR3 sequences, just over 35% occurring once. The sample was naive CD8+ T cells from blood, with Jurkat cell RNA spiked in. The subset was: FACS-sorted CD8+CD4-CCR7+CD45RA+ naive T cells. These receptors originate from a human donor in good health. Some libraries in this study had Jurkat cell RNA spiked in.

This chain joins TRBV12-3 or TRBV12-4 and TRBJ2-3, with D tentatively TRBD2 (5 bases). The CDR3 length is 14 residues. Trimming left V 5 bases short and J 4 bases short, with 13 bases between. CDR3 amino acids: CASSEDRGADTQYF. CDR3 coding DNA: TGTGCCAGCAGTGAAGACCGGGGTGCAGATACGCAGTATTTT.

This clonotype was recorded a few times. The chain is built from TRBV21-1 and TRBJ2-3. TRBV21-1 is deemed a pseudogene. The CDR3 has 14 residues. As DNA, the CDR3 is TGTGCCAGCAGCAGAATCCGTACGACAGATACGCAGTATTTT. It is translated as CASSRIRTTDTQYF.

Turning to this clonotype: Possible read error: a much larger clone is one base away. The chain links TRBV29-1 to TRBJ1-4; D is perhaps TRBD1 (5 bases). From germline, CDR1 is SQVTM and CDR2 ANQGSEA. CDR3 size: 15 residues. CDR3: CSAEVSPGRDEKLFF. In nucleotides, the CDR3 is TGCAGCGCTGAAGTAAGCCCAGGGAGGGATGAAAAACTGTTTTTT. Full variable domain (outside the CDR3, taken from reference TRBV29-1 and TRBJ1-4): SAVISQKPSRDICQRGTSLTIQCQVDSQVTMMFWYRQQPGQSLTLIATANQGSEATYESGFVIDKFPISRPNLTFSTLTVSNMSPEDSSIYLCSAEVSPGRDEKLFFGSGTQLSVL.

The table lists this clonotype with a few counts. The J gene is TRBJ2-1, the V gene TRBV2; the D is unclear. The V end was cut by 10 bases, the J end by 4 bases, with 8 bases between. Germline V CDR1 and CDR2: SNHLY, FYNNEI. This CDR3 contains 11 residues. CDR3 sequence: CATYKYNEQFF. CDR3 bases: TGTGCCACCTACAAGTACAATGAGCAGTTCTTC.

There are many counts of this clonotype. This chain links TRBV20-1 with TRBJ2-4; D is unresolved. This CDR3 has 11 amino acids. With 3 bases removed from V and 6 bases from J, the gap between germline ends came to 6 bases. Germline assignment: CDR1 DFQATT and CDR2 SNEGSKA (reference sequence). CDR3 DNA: TGCAGTGCTAGCTCTAGAAACATTCAGTACTTC. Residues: CSASSRNIQYF.

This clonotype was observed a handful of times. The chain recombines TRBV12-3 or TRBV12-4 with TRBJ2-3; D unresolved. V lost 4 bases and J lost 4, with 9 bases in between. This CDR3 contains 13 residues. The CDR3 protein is CASSSSISDTQYF. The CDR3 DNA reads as TGTGCCAGCAGTTCCTCTATATCAGATACGCAGTATTTT.

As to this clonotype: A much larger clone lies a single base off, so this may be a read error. CDR3 amino acids: CSGRYEGYTF. The DNA for the CDR3 is TGCAGCGGTAGATATGAGGGCTACACCTTC. The gene calls are TRBV29-1 and TRBJ1-2, with D unclear. CDR1 is SQVTM, CDR2 ANQGSEA, per germline. The CDR3 is 10 amino acids. Trimming took 7 bases from V and 8 from J, leaving 11 bases between them. The full variable domain, completed using reference TRBV29-1 and TRBJ1-2, is SAVISQKPSRDICQRGTSLTIQCQVDSQVTMMFWYRQQPGQSLTLIATANQGSEATYESGFVIDKFPISRPNLTFSTLTVSNMSPEDSSIYLCSGRYEGYTFGSGTRLTVV.

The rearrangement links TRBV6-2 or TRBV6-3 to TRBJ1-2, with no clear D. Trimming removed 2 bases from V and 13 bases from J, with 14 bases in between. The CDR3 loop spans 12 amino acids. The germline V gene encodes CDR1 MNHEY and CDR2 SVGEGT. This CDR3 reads CASSYPTPQATF. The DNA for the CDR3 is TGTGCCAGCAGTTACCCGACACCGCAAGCCACCTTC.

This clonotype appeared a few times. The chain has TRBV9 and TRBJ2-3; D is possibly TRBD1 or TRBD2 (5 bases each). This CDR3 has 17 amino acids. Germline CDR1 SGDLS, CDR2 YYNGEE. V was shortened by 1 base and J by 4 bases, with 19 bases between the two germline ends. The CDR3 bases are TGTGCCAGCAGCGTAAATGTAAGGGACGGGACCCCAGATACGCAGTATTTT. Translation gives CASSVNVRDGTPDTQYF.

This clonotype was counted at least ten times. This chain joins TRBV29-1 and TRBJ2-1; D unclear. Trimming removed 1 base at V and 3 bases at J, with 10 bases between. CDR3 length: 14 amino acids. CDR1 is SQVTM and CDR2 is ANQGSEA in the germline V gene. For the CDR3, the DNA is TGCAGCGTTGAAGGTATTAGCAGCTACAATGAGCAGTTCTTC. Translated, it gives CSVEGISSYNEQFF.

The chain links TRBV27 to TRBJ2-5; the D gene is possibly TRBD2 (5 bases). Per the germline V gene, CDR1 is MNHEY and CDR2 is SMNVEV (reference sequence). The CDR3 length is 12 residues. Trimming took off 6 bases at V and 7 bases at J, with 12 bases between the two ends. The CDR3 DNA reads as TGTGCCAGCAGCGAGGCTCGGGGGACCCAGTACTTC. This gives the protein CASSEARGTQYF.

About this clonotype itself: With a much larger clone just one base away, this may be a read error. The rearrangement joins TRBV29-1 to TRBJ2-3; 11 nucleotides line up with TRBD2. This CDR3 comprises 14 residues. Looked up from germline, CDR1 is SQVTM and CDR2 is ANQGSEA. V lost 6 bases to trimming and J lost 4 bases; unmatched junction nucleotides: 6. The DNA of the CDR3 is TGCAGCGTGGTACTAGCGGGAGAAGCAGATACGCAGTATTTT. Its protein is CSVVLAGEADTQYF.

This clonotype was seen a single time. The CDR3 spells CASSQDAGPLAKNIQYF. The CDR3 nucleotides are TGCGCCAGCAGCCAAGATGCAGGGCCACTAGCCAAAAACATTCAGTACTTC. The gene calls are TRBV4-3 and TRBJ2-4; possibly TRBD1 for D (5 bases). This CDR3 comprises 17 residues. CDR1 LGHNA and CDR2 YSLEER come from the germline V gene. Between the trimmed V and J ends, which lost 0 bases and 0 bases, there was a span of 12 bases.

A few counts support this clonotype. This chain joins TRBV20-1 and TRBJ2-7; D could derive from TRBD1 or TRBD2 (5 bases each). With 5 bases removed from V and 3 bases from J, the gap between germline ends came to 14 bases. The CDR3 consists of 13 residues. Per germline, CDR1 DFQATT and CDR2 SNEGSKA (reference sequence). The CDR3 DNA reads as TGCAGTGCTCGGGGCCCCCCTGGCTACGAGCAGTACTTC. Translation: CSARGPPGYEQYF.

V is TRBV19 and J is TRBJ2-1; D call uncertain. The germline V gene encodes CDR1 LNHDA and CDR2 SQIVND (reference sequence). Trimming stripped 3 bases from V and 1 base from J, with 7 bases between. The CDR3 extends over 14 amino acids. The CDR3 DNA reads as TGTGCCAGTAGTATCTCAGATTCCTACAATGAGCAGTTCTTC. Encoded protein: CASSISDSYNEQFF.

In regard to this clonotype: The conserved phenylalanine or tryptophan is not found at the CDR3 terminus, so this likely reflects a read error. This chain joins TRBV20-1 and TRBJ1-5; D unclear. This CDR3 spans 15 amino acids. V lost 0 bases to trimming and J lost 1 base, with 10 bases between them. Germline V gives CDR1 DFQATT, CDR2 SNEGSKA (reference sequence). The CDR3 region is CSARDTAVSNQPQHS. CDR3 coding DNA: TGCAGTGCTAGAGATACTGCCGTAAGCAATCAGCCCCAGCATTCT.

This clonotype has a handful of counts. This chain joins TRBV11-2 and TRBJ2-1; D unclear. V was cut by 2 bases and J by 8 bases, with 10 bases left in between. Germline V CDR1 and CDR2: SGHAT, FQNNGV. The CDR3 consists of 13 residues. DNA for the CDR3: TGTGCCAGCAGCTTACAGGTGTCGGATGAGCAGTTCTTC. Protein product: CASSLQVSDEQFF.

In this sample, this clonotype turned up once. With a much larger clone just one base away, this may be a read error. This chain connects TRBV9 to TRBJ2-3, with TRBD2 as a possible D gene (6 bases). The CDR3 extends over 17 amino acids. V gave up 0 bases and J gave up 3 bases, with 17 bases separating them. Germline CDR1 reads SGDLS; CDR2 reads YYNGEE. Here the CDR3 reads CASSVAGRDGWTDTQYF. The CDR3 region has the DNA TGTGCCAGCAGCGTAGCTGGGCGGGATGGCTGGACAGATACGCAGTATTTT. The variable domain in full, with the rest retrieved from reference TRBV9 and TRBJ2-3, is DSGVTQTPKHLITATGQRVTLRCSPRSGDLSVYWYQQSLDQGLQFLIQYYNGEERAKGNILERFSAQQFPDLHSELNLSSLELGDSALYFCASSVAGRDGWTDTQYFGPGTRLTVL.

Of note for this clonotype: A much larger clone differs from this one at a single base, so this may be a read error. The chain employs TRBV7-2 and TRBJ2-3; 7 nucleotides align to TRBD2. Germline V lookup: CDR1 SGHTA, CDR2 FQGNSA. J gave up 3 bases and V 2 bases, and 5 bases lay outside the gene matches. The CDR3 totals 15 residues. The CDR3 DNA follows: TGTGCCAGCAGCTTACTAGCGGAAAAGACAGATACGCAGTATTTT. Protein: CASSLLAEKTDTQYF.

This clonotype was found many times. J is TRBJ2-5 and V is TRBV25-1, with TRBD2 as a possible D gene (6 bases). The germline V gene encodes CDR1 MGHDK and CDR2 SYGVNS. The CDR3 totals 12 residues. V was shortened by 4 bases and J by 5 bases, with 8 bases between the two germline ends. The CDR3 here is CASSAGDETQYF. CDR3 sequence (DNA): TGTGCCAGCAGTGCGGGGGACGAGACCCAGTACTTC.

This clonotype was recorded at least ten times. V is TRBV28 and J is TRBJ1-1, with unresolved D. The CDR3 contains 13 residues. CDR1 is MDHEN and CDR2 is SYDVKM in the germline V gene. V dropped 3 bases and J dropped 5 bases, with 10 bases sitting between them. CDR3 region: CASSFARWTEAFF. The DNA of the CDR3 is TGTGCCAGCAGTTTCGCGCGGTGGACTGAAGCTTTCTTT.

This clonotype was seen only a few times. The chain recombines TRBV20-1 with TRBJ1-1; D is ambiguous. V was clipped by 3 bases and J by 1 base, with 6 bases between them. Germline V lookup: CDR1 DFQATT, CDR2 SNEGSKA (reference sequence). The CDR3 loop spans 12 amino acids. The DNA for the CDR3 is TGCAGTGCTAGTTGGGCGAACACTGAAGCTTTCTTT. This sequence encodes CSASWANTEAFF.

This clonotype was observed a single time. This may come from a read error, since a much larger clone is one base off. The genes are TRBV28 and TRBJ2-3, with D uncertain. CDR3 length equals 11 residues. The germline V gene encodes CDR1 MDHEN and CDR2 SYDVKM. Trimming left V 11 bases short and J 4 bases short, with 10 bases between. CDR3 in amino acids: CAGMLSDTQYF. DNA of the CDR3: TGTGCCGGCATGCTCTCAGATACGCAGTATTTT.

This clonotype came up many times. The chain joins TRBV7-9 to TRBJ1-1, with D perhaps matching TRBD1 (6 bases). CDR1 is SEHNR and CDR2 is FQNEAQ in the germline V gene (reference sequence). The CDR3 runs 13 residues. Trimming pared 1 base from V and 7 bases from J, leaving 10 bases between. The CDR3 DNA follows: TGTGCCAGCAGCTTAGGGACAGCAAATGAAGCTTTCTTT. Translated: CASSLGTANEAFF.

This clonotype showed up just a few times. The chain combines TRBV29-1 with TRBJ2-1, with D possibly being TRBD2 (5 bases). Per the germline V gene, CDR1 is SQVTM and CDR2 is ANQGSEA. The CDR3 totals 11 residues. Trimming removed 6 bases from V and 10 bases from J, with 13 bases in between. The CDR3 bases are TGCAGCGTCGTTAGCGTCGGGGAGCAGTTCTTC. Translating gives CSVVSVGEQFF.

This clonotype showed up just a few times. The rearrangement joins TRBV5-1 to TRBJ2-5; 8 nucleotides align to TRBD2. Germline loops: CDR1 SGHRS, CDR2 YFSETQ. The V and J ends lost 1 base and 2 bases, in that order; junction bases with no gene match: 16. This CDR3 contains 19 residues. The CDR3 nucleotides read TGCGCCAGCAGCTTGAAATCCCCCGGGGCGGGAGGTCCTCAAGAGACCCAGTACTTC. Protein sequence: CASSLKSPGAGGPQETQYF.

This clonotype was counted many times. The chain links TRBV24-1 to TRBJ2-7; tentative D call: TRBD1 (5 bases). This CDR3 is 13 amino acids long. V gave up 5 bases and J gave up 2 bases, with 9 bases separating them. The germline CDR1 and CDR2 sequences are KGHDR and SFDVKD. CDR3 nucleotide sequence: TGTGCCACCAGTGCTGGGGCGGCCTACGAGCAGTACTTC. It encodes CATSAGAAYEQYF.

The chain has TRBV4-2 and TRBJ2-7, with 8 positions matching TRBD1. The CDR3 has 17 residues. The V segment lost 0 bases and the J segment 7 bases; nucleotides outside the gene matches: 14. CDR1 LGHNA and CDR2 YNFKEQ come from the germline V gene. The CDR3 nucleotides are TGTGCCAGCAGCCAAGAACAGATGGGTCAGGGGGCACGGGAGCAGTACTTC. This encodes CASSQEQMGQGAREQYF.